This TCR beta chain derives from a study of blood T cell repertoires in COVID-19. This clone was counted only a few times. Seattle patients were enrolled while actively infected and followed longitudinally. Profiling relied on immunoSEQ multiplex PCR, and the TCRdb table lists in-frame clones only, not all of them. Here the sample spans roughly 180,000 clones, 60% to 85% being singletons. Input material: peripheral blood. This sequence originates from a woman aged 55-69 years with COVID-19, enrolled during active disease.

The chain's CDR3 is CASSLEATINEQFF. The DNA of the CDR3 is TGTGCCAGCAGCTTGGAGGCGACTATCAACGAGCAGTTCTTC. The chain uses TRBV5-4 and TRBJ2-1; maybe TRBD2 (5 bases). From germline, CDR1 is SGHNT and CDR2 YYREEE (reference sequence). Trimming shortened V by 0 bases and J by 10 bases, and 14 bases separated the two germline ends. This CDR3 is 14 amino acids long.